The clone carrying this T cell receptor (beta chain) was recorded at least ten times. The data stem from a study of human T cells and chemical hapten exposure. On the study more broadly: Yields of TCR per sample differed, chiefly owing to small differences in pooled library volume.

Documented time point: patch test 3, about 24 weeks after DPC sensitization. The treatment was: therapeutic diphenylcyclopropenone sensitization with weekly scalp DPC. The study used a library that attached unique molecular identifiers to individual cDNA molecules. TCRdb used MiXCR to reprocess the RACE reads, holding one entry per CDR3 protein. In the table there are about 82,000 distinct CDR3 sequences, 10% to 15% of which are singletons. The CDR3 has 13 residues. CDR1 SEHNR and CDR2 FQNEAQ come from the germline V gene (reference sequence). Trimming removed 1 base at V and 7 bases at J, with 10 bases between.

The clonotype comes from a woman aged 45-65 years with alopecia areata. Some clones in this sample may be carry-over from other donors' samples. The sequenced sample was whole blood, obtained in connection with sensitization to the hapten diphenylcyclopropenone (DPC). V usage is TRBV7-9 and J usage is TRBJ1-2; D is uncertain. The CDR3 bases are TGTGCCAGCAGCTTAGGGATTATTGCTGGCTACACCTTC. It specifies CASSLGIIAGYTF.